This T cell receptor beta chain was observed in a study of blood T cell repertoires in COVID-19. Study-level information: The United States, Italy and Spain provided the acute and convalescent COVID-19 samples.

Original methodology: From reference gene primer amplification, estimates of nucleated cell counts were derived. Method: immunoSEQ multiplex PCR; TCRdb's copy keeps in-frame clones and lacks some. V and J calls and clone size are copied from that table; D and trimming were computed from the DNA. The sample records just over 350,000 clones, approximately 86% being singletons. V was trimmed by 8 bases and J by 1 base, leaving 18 bases between them. This CDR3 contains 15 residues. Germline CDR1 SGHAT, CDR2 FQNNGV. One Seattle source followed patients from active infection through their disease course. Sample: peripheral blood. The receptor comes from a woman between 55 and 75 years old with COVID-19, enrolled during active disease. The rearrangement uses TRBV11-2 and TRBJ2-7; TRBD2 might be the D (5 bases). CDR3 sequence (DNA): TGTGCCAGCGCATTCCTCGAGGGCGCTTCCTACGAGCAGTACTTC. Its translation is CASAFLEGASYEQYF.